This TCR beta chain was observed in a study of spatial heterogeneity in lung cancer. TCRdb used MiXCR to reprocess the 5' RACE reads, holding one entry per CDR3 protein. The sample consists of under 100,000 distinct CDR3 sequences, approximately 8.6% of them appearing once. V gave up 1 base and J gave up 0 bases; unmatched junction bases: 9. The CDR3 runs to 17 residues. Germline values: CDR1 SGHRS, CDR2 YFSETQ. The time point: sample taken at primary tumor resection. Unsorted tumor, nontumor lung tissue or cryopreserved PBMC supplied the whole RNA. The donors, 72 patients with untreated early-stage non-small cell lung cancer, provided the samples. The sample holds a few counts of this clonotype.

The clonotype comes from a male donor with early-stage non-small cell lung cancer. The chain links TRBV5-1 to TRBJ1-1, with 7 bases lining up with TRBD1. Source: PBMCs, taken at surgery. The CDR3 nucleotides read TGCGCCAGCAGCTTGACTTCCTCACAGGGGATGAACACTGAAGCTTTCTTT. Protein sequence: CASSLTSSQGMNTEAFF.